This T cell receptor beta chain was captured by sequencing in a study of blood T cell repertoires in COVID-19. Study background: From the United States, Italy and Spain came samples of acute and convalescent COVID-19. PBMCs, B-cell-depleted T cells, or T cells were the source of the cDNA or gDNA that made up the material.

Original methodology: Estimates of nucleated cell counts were drawn from the amplification of reference gene primers. Data came from immunoSEQ multiplex PCR; TCRdb stores just in-frame clones and leaves some out. V, J and clone size were drawn from that table, and D and trimming were deduced from the DNA. Of a few hundred thousand clones detected, 80% to 95% appear once; the ten largest clones hold 0.6%. Germline values: CDR1 MNHEY, CDR2 SMNVEV (reference sequence). V lost 3 bases to trimming and J lost 5 bases; unmatched junction nucleotides: 9. The length of the CDR3 is 16 residues. Participants came from roughly 24 US areas, aged roughly 18 to 95 years.

This chain connects TRBV27 to TRBJ2-2, with 7 bases lining up with TRBD2. This receptor was obtained from a man aged 18-30 years who had recovered from COVID-19. The sequencing input was PBMCs or T cells enriched from blood (not recorded which). The CDR3 protein is CASSLGGRGRTGELFF. In DNA form, the CDR3 reads TGTGCCAGCAGTTTGGGCGGGAGAGGGAGGACCGGGGAGCTGTTTTTT.